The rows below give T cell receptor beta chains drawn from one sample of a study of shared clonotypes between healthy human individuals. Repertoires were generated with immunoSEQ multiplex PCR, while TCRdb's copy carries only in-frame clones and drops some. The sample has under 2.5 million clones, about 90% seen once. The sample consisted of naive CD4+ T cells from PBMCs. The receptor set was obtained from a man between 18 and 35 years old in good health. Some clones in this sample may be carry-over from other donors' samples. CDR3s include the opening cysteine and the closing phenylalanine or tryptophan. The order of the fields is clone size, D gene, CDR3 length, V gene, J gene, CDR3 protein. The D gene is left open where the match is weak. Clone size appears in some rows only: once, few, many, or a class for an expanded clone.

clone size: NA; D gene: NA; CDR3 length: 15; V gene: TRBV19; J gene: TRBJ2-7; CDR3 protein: CASYVLDPSAYEQYF
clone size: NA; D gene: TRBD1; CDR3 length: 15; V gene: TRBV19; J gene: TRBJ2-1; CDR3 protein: CASSIDRTGANEQFF
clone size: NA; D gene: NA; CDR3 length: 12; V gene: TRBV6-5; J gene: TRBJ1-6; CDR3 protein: CASSYQDSPLHF
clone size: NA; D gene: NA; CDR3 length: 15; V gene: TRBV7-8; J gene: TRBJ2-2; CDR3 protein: CASSLMGIGTGELFF
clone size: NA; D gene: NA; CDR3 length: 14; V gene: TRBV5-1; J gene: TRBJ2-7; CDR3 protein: CASSSGDRYYEQYF
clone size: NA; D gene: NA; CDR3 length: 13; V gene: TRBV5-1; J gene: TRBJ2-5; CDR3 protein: CASSLLGRETQYF
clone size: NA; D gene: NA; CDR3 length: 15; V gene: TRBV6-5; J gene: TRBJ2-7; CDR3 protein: CASSVSGGLFYEQYF
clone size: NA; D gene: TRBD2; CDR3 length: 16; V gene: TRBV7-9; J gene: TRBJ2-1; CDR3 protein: CASSSLAGVSYNEQFF
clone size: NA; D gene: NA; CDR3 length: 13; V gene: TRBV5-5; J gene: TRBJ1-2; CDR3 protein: CASSRDSNYGYTF
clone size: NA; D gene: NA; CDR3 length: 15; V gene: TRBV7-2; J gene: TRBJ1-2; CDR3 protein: CASSLVLGQQYGYTF
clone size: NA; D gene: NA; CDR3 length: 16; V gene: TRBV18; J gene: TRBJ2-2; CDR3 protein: CASSPGPRPIAGELFF
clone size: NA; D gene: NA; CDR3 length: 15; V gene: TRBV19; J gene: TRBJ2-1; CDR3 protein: CASRELAAGASEQFF
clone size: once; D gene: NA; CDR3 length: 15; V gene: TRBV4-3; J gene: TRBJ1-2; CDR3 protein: CASSQDPRGDYGYTF
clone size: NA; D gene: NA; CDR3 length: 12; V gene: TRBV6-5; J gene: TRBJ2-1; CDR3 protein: CASSVGYNEQFF
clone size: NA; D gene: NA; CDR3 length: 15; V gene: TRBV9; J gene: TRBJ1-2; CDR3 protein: CASSVGWGGEYGYTF
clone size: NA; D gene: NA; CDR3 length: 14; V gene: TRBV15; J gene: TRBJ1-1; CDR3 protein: CATSRVGRNTEAFF
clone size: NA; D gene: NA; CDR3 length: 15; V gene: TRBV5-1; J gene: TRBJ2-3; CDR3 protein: CASSLASGDTDTQYF
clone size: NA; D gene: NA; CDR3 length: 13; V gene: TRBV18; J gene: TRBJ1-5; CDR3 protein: CASSHNSQGPQHF
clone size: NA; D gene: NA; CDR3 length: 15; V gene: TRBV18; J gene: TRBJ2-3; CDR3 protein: CASSLLGPSTDTQYF
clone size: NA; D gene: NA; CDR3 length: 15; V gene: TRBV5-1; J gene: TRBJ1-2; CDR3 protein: CASSLASGGSYGYTF
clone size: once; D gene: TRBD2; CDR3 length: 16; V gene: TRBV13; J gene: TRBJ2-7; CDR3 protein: CASSLAPFGRAHEQYF
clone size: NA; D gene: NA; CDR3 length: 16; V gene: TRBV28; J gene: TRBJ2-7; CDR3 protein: CASIHRGAKRAYEQYF
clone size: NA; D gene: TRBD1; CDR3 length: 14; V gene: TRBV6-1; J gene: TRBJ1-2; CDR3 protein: CASSDPGQANGYTF
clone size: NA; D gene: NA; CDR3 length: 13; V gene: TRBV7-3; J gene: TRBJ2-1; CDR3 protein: CASSFGLAGEQFF
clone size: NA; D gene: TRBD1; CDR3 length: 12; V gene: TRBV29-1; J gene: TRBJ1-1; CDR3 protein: CSVQGLGTEAFF